These 12 T cell receptor beta chains were all obtained from the same sample, sequenced in a study of shared clonotypes between healthy human individuals (dated by TCRdb to 2019 to 2021). The method was the immunoSEQ multiplex PCR assay. TCRdb obtained this table from immuneACCESS and retained in-frame rearrangements with V and J assigned. These tables miss some clones; where compared with another copy, unresolved V genes account for less than half of the shortfall, and the remainder is unexplained. A total of just over 2,000,000 clones appear in this sample, roughly 95% of them only once. Roughly 0.13% of the sample belongs to the ten largest clones. Sequenced input: naive CD4+ T cells sorted from blood. The cell subset or site tag for this specimen amounts to: CD45RA+ positively selected. The receptor set was obtained from a man between 18 and 29 years old in good health.

V and J are TRBV5-4 and TRBJ2-5, with D possibly being TRBD2 (7 bases). Germline CDR1 reads SGHNT; CDR2 reads YYREEE (reference sequence). V was shortened by 4 bases and J by 0 bases, with 16 bases between the two germline ends. CDR3 size: 16 residues. The DNA for the CDR3 is TGTGCCAGCAGCAGCATCAGGGGAGGGTACCAAGAGACCCAGTACTTC. This gives the protein CASSSIRGGYQETQYF.

About this clone: Other DNA sequences within the sample encode an identical CDR3. V and J are TRBV10-3 and TRBJ1-2; D unresolved. Germline lookup yields CDR1 ENHRY and CDR2 SYGVKD. The CDR3 consists of 13 residues. Trimming cost V 2 bases and J 2 bases, with 6 bases left between them. The chain's CDR3 is CAISEGVNYGYTF. Written as DNA, the CDR3 is TGTGCCATCAGTGAGGGAGTGAACTATGGCTACACCTTC.

V and J are TRBV5-1 and TRBJ1-2; 7 nucleotides line up with TRBD1. V lost 1 base to trimming and J lost 5 bases; unmatched junction nucleotides: 2. The CDR3 sequence is 13 residues long. CDR1 SGHRS and CDR2 YFSETQ come from the germline V gene. The CDR3 nucleotides are TGCGCCAGCAGCTTGCCAGGGGGGTATGGCTACACCTTC. It yields the protein CASSLPGGYGYTF.

V is TRBV6-5 and J is TRBJ2-7; D is uncertain. The germline V and J ends were trimmed by 10 bases and 5 bases, with 12 bases remaining between them. The germline CDR1 and CDR2 sequences are MNHEY and SVGAGI. The CDR3 spans 11 residues. Here the CDR3 DNA reads TGTGCCACGCGTCGGACGGACGAGCAGTACTTC. Encoded protein: CATRRTDEQYF.

The rearrangement joins TRBV5-4 to TRBJ2-3; 7 bases are a match to TRBD1. The CDR3 is made up of 15 amino acids. V lost 4 bases and J lost 4; bases outside the gene matches: 9. Germline V gene sequence: CDR1 SGHNT, CDR2 YYREEE (reference sequence). The CDR3 spells CASSPQTGAADTQYF. In nucleotides, the CDR3 is TGTGCCAGCAGCCCGCAAACAGGGGCGGCAGATACGCAGTATTTT. Full variable domain (rest looked up from reference TRBV5-4 and TRBJ2-3): ETGVTQSPTHLIKTRGQQVTLRCSSQSGHNTVSWYQQALGQGPQFIFQYYREEENGRGNFPPRFSGLQFPNYSSELNVNALELDDSALYLCASSPQTGAADTQYFGPGTRLTVL.

The V gene is TRBV7-2, the J gene TRBJ2-7, with D tentatively TRBD2 (6 bases). In germline, CDR1 is SGHTA, CDR2 FQGNSA. V lost 1 base and J lost 3, with 13 bases in between. The CDR3 consists of 15 residues. Here the CDR3 DNA reads TGTGCCAGCAGCTTAGGGGCGGGGCTTCACTACGAGCAGTACTTC. Translation: CASSLGAGLHYEQYF.

V and J are TRBV4-2 and TRBJ2-1; D is unclear. CDR3 length: 13 amino acids. Germline V gives CDR1 LGHNA, CDR2 YNFKEQ. Trimming left V 0 bases short and J 2 bases short, with 2 bases between. CDR3 in amino acids: CASSQETYNEQFF. For the CDR3, the DNA is TGTGCCAGCAGCCAAGAGACCTACAATGAGCAGTTCTTC.

The chain has TRBV7-2 and TRBJ2-7; tentative D call: TRBD2 (6 bases). This CDR3 spans 13 amino acids. Germline V gives CDR1 SGHTA, CDR2 FQGNSA. Trimming shortened V by 6 bases and J by 3 bases, and 12 bases separated the two germline ends. CDR3 sequence (DNA): TGTGCCAGCAGGGGGGGTAGCGTCTACGAGCAGTACTTC. Translation: CASRGGSVYEQYF. Filled out from reference TRBV7-2 and TRBJ2-7, the complete variable domain reads GAGVSQSPSNKVTEKGKDVELRCDPISGHTALYWYRQSLGQGLEFLIYFQGNSAPDKSGLPSDRFSAERTGGSVSTLTIQRTQQEDSAVYLCASRGGSVYEQYFGPGTRLTVT.

The CDR3: CASSYSGTFIPEQFF. The CDR3 DNA is TGTGCCAGCAGTTACTCGGGGACCTTTATCCCCGAGCAGTTCTTC. The chain joins TRBV6-5 to TRBJ2-1; D tentatively reads TRBD1 or TRBD2 (5 bases each). CDR3 size: 15 residues. V was trimmed by 0 bases and J by 10 bases, leaving 16 bases between them. Germline assignment: CDR1 MNHEY and CDR2 SVGAGI.

This chain connects TRBV7-9 to TRBJ1-2, with 12 bases aligning to TRBD1. The CDR3 covers 15 residues. V gave up 5 bases and J gave up 6 bases; unmatched junction bases: 7. Germline V gene lookup returns CDR1 SEHNR and CDR2 FQNEAQ (reference sequence). The CDR3 nucleotides are TGTGCCAGCAGCCCGGCCGGGACAGGGGGCGATGGCTACACCTTC. Amino acids: CASSPAGTGGDGYTF.

The J gene is TRBJ1-2, the V gene TRBV28; the match to TRBD1 covers 10 bases. CDR1 and CDR2 (germline): MDHEN, SYDVKM. V shed 7 bases, J shed 7 bases, and the junction held 6 bases outside the gene matches. The CDR3 covers 13 residues. Here the CDR3 DNA reads TGTGCCAGCACCTTGGACAGGGGGGTTGGCTACACCTTC. Translation: CASTLDRGVGYTF.

The J gene is TRBJ2-5, the V gene TRBV6-5; D unclear. Germline V lookup: CDR1 MNHEY, CDR2 SVGAGI. Between the trimmed V and J ends, which lost 3 bases and 5 bases, there was a span of 16 bases. The CDR3 spans 15 residues. This CDR3 reads CASSYLGATGETQYF. The CDR3 bases are TGTGCCAGCAGTTATCTTGGCGCCACCGGGGAGACCCAGTACTTC.